This passage covers 5 T cell receptor beta chains from one sample sequenced in a study of T cell responses to AZD1222 COVID-19 vaccine. Method: immunoSEQ multiplex PCR; TCRdb's copy keeps in-frame clones and lacks some. The data contain 88,000 or so clones, around 90% of them seen just once; the ten biggest clones take up 2% to 3%. Material: peripheral blood, obtained on day 0 of AZD1222 vaccination. The source of these receptors is an adult in good health.

The chain links TRBV6-1 to TRBJ1-5, with D possibly TRBD1 on 5 matching bases. This CDR3 spans 14 amino acids. V was trimmed by 1 base and J by 7 bases, leaving 11 bases between them. Germline V CDR1 and CDR2: MNHNS, SASEGT. In DNA form, the CDR3 reads TGTGCCAGCAGTGAAGGGGCAGGGAACCAGCCCCAGCATTTT. Amino acids: CASSEGAGNQPQHF.

The rearrangement links TRBV7-9 to TRBJ2-7; D gene uncertain. Trimming stripped 5 bases from V and 5 bases from J, with 16 bases between. The CDR3 covers 14 residues. Germline CDR1 SEHNR, CDR2 FQNEAQ (reference sequence). The CDR3 sequence: CASSAPGRKDEQYF. The DNA for the CDR3 is TGTGCCAGCAGCGCCCCCGGCCGCAAGGACGAGCAGTACTTC.

The V and J genes are TRBV27 and TRBJ1-6; no definite D call. This CDR3 has 16 amino acids. V was shortened by 0 bases and J by 9 bases, with 15 bases between the two germline ends. Germline loops: CDR1 MNHEY, CDR2 SMNVEV (reference sequence). The CDR3 coding sequence is TGTGCCAGCAGTTTATCTAGCCTCCTCGGCGGTTCACCCCTCCACTTT. This sequence encodes CASSLSSLLGGSPLHF.

CDR3 region: CASSQGTGGNTEAFF. As DNA, the CDR3 is TGTGCCAGCAGCCAGGGGACAGGGGGCAACACTGAAGCTTTCTTT. V usage is TRBV3-1 (or the pseudogene TRBV3-2) and J usage is TRBJ1-1; 12 nucleotides agree with TRBD1. Germline V gene lookup returns CDR1 LGHDT and CDR2 YNNKEL (reference sequence). V lost 3 bases and J lost 2; bases outside the gene matches: 1. The CDR3 runs 15 residues.

The chain carries TRBV18 and TRBJ1-1, with unresolved D. The CDR3 is made up of 15 amino acids. Germline CDR1 reads KGHSH; CDR2 reads LQKENI. V shed 3 bases and J shed 0 bases, with 11 bases lying between them. The CDR3 DNA follows: TGTGCCAGCTCACCGGCCGGCGTATTGAACACTGAAGCTTTCTTT. Translating gives CASSPAGVLNTEAFF.